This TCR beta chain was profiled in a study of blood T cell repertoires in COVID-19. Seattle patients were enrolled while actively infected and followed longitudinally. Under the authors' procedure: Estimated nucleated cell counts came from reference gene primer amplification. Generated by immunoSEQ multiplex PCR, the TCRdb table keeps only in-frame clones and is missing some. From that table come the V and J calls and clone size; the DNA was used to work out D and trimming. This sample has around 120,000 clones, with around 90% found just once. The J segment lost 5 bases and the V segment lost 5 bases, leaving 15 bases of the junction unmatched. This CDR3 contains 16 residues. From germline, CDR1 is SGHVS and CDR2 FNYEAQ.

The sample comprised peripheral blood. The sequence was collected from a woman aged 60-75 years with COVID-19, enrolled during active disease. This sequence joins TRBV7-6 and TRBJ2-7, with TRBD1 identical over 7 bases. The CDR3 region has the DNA TGTGCCAGCAGCCCCCGGGTAGGGGGCGCAATGGACGAGCAGTACTTC. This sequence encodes CASSPRVGGAMDEQYF.